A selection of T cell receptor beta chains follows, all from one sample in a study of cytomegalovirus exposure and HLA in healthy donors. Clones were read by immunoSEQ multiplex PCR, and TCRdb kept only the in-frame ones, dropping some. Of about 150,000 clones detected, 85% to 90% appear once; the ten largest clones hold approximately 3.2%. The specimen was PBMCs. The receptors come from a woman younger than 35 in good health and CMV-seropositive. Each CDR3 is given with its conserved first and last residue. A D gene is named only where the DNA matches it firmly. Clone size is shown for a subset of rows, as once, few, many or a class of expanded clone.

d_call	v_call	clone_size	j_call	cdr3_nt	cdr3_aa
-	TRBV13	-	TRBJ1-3	TGTGCCAGCAGCTCACCCCCTGCGAACACCATATATTTT	CASSSPPANTIYF
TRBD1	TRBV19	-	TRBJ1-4	TGTGCCAGTATCGGGGGACAGGGGGTTGAAAAACTGTTTTTT	CASIGGQGVEKLFF
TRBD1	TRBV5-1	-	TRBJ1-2	TGCGCCAGCAGCCGGACAGGGGGCAACGGCTACACCTTC	CASSRTGGNGYTF
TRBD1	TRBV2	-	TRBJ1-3	TGTGCCAGCCAAAGGACAGGGTTTGAGGGAAACACCATATATTTT	CASQRTGFEGNTIYF
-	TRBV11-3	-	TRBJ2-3	TGTGCCAGCAGCTTTCGGGGAGATACGCAGTATTTT	CASSFRGDTQYF
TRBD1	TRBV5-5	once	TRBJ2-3	TGTGCCAGCAGCTCCGGGACAGGGCTGACAGATACGCAGTATTTT	CASSSGTGLTDTQYF
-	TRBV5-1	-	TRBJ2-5	TGCGCCAGCAGCTTGTCTTTTTCGGGAGAGACCCAGTACTTC	CASSLSFSGETQYF
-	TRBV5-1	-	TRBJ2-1	TGCGCCAGCAGCTTGAGGTCCAGCGGCTCCTACAATGAGCAGTTCTTC	CASSLRSSGSYNEQFF
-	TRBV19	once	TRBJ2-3	TGTGCCAGTAGTGCGACTAGAGAGGTCGTGGCAGATACGCAGTATTTT	CASSATREVVADTQYF
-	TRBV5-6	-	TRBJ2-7	TGTGCCAGCAGCTTGTATTGGGAGAGGGAGCAGTACTTC	CASSLYWEREQYF
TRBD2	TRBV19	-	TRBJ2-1	TGTGCCAGTAGTATAGATCTGGAACTAGCGGGAGGTAGTATGGCTGATGAGCAGTTCTTC	CASSIDLELAGGSMADEQFF
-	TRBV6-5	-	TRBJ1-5	TGTGCCAGCAGTACACACGACAGCCAGCCCCAGCATTTT	CASSTHDSQPQHF